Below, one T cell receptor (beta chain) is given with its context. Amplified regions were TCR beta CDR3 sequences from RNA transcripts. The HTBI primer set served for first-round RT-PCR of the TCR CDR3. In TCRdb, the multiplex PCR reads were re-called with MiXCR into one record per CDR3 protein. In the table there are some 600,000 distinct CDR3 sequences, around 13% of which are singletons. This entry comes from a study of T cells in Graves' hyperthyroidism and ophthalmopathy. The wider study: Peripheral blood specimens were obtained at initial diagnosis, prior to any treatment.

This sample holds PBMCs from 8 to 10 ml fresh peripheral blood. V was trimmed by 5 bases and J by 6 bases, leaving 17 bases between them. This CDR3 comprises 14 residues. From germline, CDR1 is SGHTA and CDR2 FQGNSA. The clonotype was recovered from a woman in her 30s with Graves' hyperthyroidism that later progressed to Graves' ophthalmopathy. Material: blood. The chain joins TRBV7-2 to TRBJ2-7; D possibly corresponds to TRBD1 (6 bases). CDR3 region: CASSKTGTNREQYF. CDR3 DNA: TGTGCCAGCAGCAAAACCGGGACAAATCGCGAGCAGTACTTC. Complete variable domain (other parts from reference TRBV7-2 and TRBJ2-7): GAGVSQSPSNKVTEKGKDVELRCDPISGHTALYWYRQSLGQGLEFLIYFQGNSAPDKSGLPSDRFSAERTGGSVSTLTIQRTQQEDSAVYLCASSKTGTNREQYFGPGTRLTVT.